The rows below give T cell receptor beta chains drawn from one sample of a study of blood T cell repertoires in COVID-19. Clones were read by immunoSEQ multiplex PCR, and TCRdb kept only the in-frame ones, dropping some. The table has about 21,000 clones, roughly 87% seen once; the top ten hold roughly 25%. Sequenced: peripheral blood. These receptor sequences come from a human donor with active COVID-19. The donor label of this sample is uncertain. Each CDR3 is given with its conserved first and last residue. A D gene is named only where the DNA matches it firmly. Size is omitted from some rows. Given values are once, few, many or a class for expanded clones.

size | D | J | V | length | DNA | CDR3
- | TRBD2 | TRBJ2-5 | TRBV6-2/TRBV6-3 | 20 | TGTGCCAGCAGTTACTCGATATCCGCGGGAGCTAGCGGGGTACAAGAGACCCAGTACTTC | CASSYSISAGASGVQETQYF
- | - | TRBJ2-3 | TRBV5-1 | 16 | TGCGCCAGCAGCTCCTTTGGGACTCGGCCGACAGATACGCAGTATTTT | CASSSFGTRPTDTQYF
- | TRBD2 | TRBJ2-2 | TRBV4-3 | 17 | TGCGCCAGCAGCCAAGAGCCTAGCGGGAGGGGCACCGGGGAGCTGTTTTTT | CASSQEPSGRGTGELFF
- | TRBD1 | TRBJ2-7 | TRBV12-5 | 13 | TGTGCTAGTGGTTTGGTAGGGGGCCACGAGCAGTACTTC | CASGLVGGHEQYF
- | - | TRBJ1-2 | TRBV2 | 13 | TGTGCCAGCAGTGAATCAGGGGTAGGTGGCTACACCTTC | CASSESGVGGYTF
- | - | TRBJ2-1 | TRBV28 | 16 | TGTGCCAGCAGTTCCCCCTCAGTCGGGAGACGGAATGAGCAGTTCTTC | CASSSPSVGRRNEQFF
- | - | TRBJ2-7 | TRBV7-9 | 14 | TGTGCCAGCAGCCGCGGGGTTCCTCTCCACGAGCAGTACTTC | CASSRGVPLHEQYF
- | - | TRBJ1-5 | TRBV5-4 | 15 | TGTGCCACCAGTCCCGGGGGGCGCGCGGATCAGCCCCAGCATTTT | CATSPGGRADQPQHF
once | - | TRBJ2-5 | TRBV18 | 12 | TGTGCCAGCTCACCACCCGGGGAGACCCAGTACTTC | CASSPPGETQYF
- | TRBD1 | TRBJ2-3 | TRBV2 | 14 | TGTGCCAGCAGTGCGGCAGGGACAGCAGATACGCAGTATTTT | CASSAAGTADTQYF
- | TRBD2 | TRBJ2-1 | TRBV5-1 | 15 | TGCGCCAGCAGCTCCGGACTAGCGAATATCAATGAGCAGTTCTTC | CASSSGLANINEQFF
- | TRBD2 | TRBJ2-7 | TRBV5-6 | 14 | TGTGCCAGCAGCCCCGGGACTAGTGTCTACGAGCAGTACTTC | CASSPGTSVYEQYF
- | - | TRBJ1-6 | TRBV28 | 17 | TGTGCCAGCAGTTTGAGCCGGGAACGCTCCTATAATTCACCCCTCCACTTT | CASSLSRERSYNSPLHF
- | TRBD2 | TRBJ2-1 | TRBV24-1 | 15 | TGTGCCACCTCTTCTTCTGTAGCGGGAGACAATGAGCAGTTCTTC | CATSSSVAGDNEQFF
once | TRBD1 | TRBJ1-1 | TRBV10-3 | 16 | TGTGCCATCACCCTAGGGGGGACAGGGAGTGGGGCTGAAGCTTTCTTT | CAITLGGTGSGAEAFF
- | TRBD2 | TRBJ2-5 | TRBV29-1 | 11 | TGCAGCGTTGACGGGGGGGAGACCCAGTACTTC | CSVDGGETQYF
once | TRBD1 | TRBJ2-3 | TRBV25-1 | 15 | TGTGCCAGCAGTGAGGGACAGCCGGGGACAGATACGCAGTATTTT | CASSEGQPGTDTQYF
- | - | TRBJ1-5 | TRBV2 | 14 | TGTGCCAGCAGTGAATATGGGGGCCAACAGCCCCAGCATTTT | CASSEYGGQQPQHF
once | TRBD1 | TRBJ2-7 | TRBV11-2 | 16 | TGTGCCAGCAGCTTTAATTTTGGGACAGGGGGCCACGAGCAGTACTTC | CASSFNFGTGGHEQYF
once | - | TRBJ2-3 | TRBV5-1 | 18 | TGCGCCAGCAGCTTGGAAGTGGGGCGGGGACCTAGCACAGATACGCAGTATTTT | CASSLEVGRGPSTDTQYF
- | TRBD2 | TRBJ2-5 | TRBV7-2 | 15 | TGTGCCAGCAGCCGCACGCGGGGGGGCGGGGAGACCCAGTACTTC | CASSRTRGGGETQYF
- | - | TRBJ1-1 | TRBV19 | 14 | TGTGCCAGTAGCAACGGGGGGCGCGGCACTGAAGCTTTCTTT | CASSNGGRGTEAFF
- | TRBD1 | TRBJ1-3 | TRBV4-1 | 19 | TGCGCCAGCAGCCACGAAACGACCGGGACAGGGGTGGAAGGAAACACCATATATTTT | CASSHETTGTGVEGNTIYF
- | TRBD1 | TRBJ2-2 | TRBV23-1 | 15 | TGCGCCAGCAGAGACAGGGAACGCCCAACCGGGGAGCTGTTTTTT | CASRDRERPTGELFF
few | - | TRBJ1-3 | TRBV6-1 | 15 | TGTGCCAGCAGTGAAATGGGGAGAACTGGAAACACCATATATTTT | CASSEMGRTGNTIYF
- | - | TRBJ1-1 | TRBV6-5 | 13 | TGTGCCAGCAGTTACGGGGGGGTCACTGAAGCTTTCTTT | CASSYGGVTEAFF
- | - | TRBJ2-3 | TRBV10-2 | 15 | TGCGCCAGCAGGGAATCTCCGACTAGCACAGATACGCAGTATTTT | CASRESPTSTDTQYF
- | TRBD1 | TRBJ2-5 | TRBV9 | 13 | TGTGCCAGCGGGACAGGGGGTTCCGAGACCCAGTACTTC | CASGTGGSETQYF
- | - | TRBJ2-1 | TRBV5-1 | 13 | TGCGCCAGCAGCTTGCAGGGGGGCAATGAGCAGTTCTTC | CASSLQGGNEQFF